Below, 18 T cell receptor beta chains from the same sample are listed, as sequenced in a study of blood T cell repertoires in COVID-19. Method: immunoSEQ multiplex PCR; TCRdb's copy keeps in-frame clones and lacks some. This sample has 200,000 to 250,000 clones; about 85% occur once, and the top ten carry around a sixth. The sequenced sample consisted of peripheral blood. The origin of the receptors is an elderly woman with active or convalescent COVID-19.

Points on this clone: Other DNA sequences in this sample translate to the same CDR3. The chain combines TRBV3-1 (or the pseudogene TRBV3-2) with TRBJ2-2, with 7 bases lining up with TRBD2. Losses at the gene ends were 0 bases for V and 3 bases for J; bases not matched to a gene: 1. Per germline, CDR1 LGHDT and CDR2 YNNKEL (reference sequence). The CDR3 contains 15 residues. CDR3 region: CASSQEAGYTGELFF. The CDR3 bases are TGTGCCAGCAGCCAAGAAGCGGGGTACACCGGGGAGCTGTTTTTT.

The chain combines TRBV7-9 with TRBJ2-7; 7 bases map to TRBD2. Trimming at V came to 5 bases and at J to 5 bases, leaving 15 bases not matched to a gene. CDR1 is SEHNR, CDR2 FQNEAQ, per germline (reference sequence). This CDR3 has 16 residues. The CDR3 loop reads CASSPRRDLGGDEQYF. CDR3 coding DNA: TGTGCCAGCAGCCCCAGAAGGGACCTGGGAGGGGACGAGCAGTACTTC. The full variable domain, in which reference TRBV7-9 and TRBJ2-7 provide the parts outside the CDR3, is DTGVSQNPRHKITKRGQNVTFRCDPISEHNRLYWYRQTLGQGPEFLTYFQNEAQLEKSRLLSDRFSAERPKGSFSTLEIQRTEQGDSAMYLCASSPRRDLGGDEQYFGPGTRLTVT.

Here the CDR3 reads CASSSTDRAYEQYF. For the CDR3, the DNA is TGTGCCAGCAGTTCAACAGACAGGGCCTACGAGCAGTACTTC. The chain is built from TRBV6-6 and TRBJ2-7, with 7 bases that match TRBD1. There are 14 residues in the CDR3. J lost 2 bases, V lost 4 bases, and 5 bases had no gene match. Germline V gives CDR1 MNHNY, CDR2 SVGAGI (reference sequence).

This chain links TRBV3-1 (or the pseudogene TRBV3-2) with TRBJ2-1, with 7 bases identical to TRBD2. The CDR3 loop spans 15 amino acids. Germline assignment: CDR1 LGHDT and CDR2 YNNKEL (reference sequence). V was pared by 4 bases and J by 4 bases, with 7 bases of the junction left unmatched. In DNA, the CDR3 is TGTGCCAGCAGCCTAGGGGCGGGGGAGTACAATGAGCAGTTCTTC. Residues: CASSLGAGEYNEQFF.

The V and J genes are TRBV9 and TRBJ2-6; maybe TRBD1 (6 bases). This CDR3 contains 18 residues. Germline assignment: CDR1 SGDLS and CDR2 YYNGEE. Trimming took off 0 bases at V and 0 bases at J, with 13 bases between the two ends. The CDR3 loop reads CASSVAGGQSSGANVLTF. In DNA form, the CDR3 reads TGTGCCAGCAGCGTAGCTGGAGGACAGAGCTCTGGGGCCAACGTCCTGACTTTC.

This sequence joins TRBV4-3 and TRBJ2-1; 10 nucleotides align to TRBD1. Losses at the gene ends were 0 bases for V and 0 bases for J; bases not matched to a gene: 2. Germline V gene data show CDR1 as LGHNA and CDR2 as YSLEER. This CDR3 has 17 amino acids. The CDR3 region is CASSQDRTGGSYNEQFF. For the CDR3, the DNA is TGCGCCAGCAGCCAAGATAGGACAGGGGGCTCCTACAATGAGCAGTTCTTC.

This chain joins TRBV2 and TRBJ2-3; tentatively, D is TRBD1 (5 bases). The CDR3 runs to 14 residues. With 6 bases removed from V and 2 bases from J, the gap between germline ends came to 12 bases. The V gene's germline CDR1 is SNHLY and CDR2 FYNNEI. The CDR3 reads CASSKEGDTDTQYF. In DNA, the CDR3 is TGTGCCAGCAGCAAGGAAGGGGACACAGATACGCAGTATTTT.

This rearrangement joins TRBV6-2 or TRBV6-3 to TRBJ2-5; D remains ambiguous. The V and J ends lost 2 bases and 3 bases respectively, with 10 bases between them. The length of the CDR3 is 14 residues. Germline V gives CDR1 MNHEY, CDR2 SVGEGT. CDR3 amino acids: CASSYGQVKETQYF. CDR3 in DNA: TGTGCCAGCAGTTACGGCCAGGTGAAAGAGACCCAGTACTTC.

The chain recombines TRBV6-4 with TRBJ1-2; D gene ambiguous. Germline CDR1 is MRHNA and CDR2 is SNTAGT. Trimming removed 2 bases from V and 7 bases from J, with 11 bases in between. The CDR3 loop spans 13 amino acids. CDR3 sequence: CASSDPGSVGYTF. CDR3 DNA: TGTGCCAGCAGTGACCCGGGTTCGGTTGGCTACACCTTC.

The chain employs TRBV4-1 and TRBJ2-2, with D maybe TRBD1 (5 bases). The CDR3 covers 16 residues. Germline CDR1 reads MGHRA; CDR2 reads YSYEKL. V dropped 1 base and J dropped 6 bases, with 15 bases sitting between them. The CDR3 is CASSQAQGRMAGELFF. The CDR3 bases are TGCGCCAGCAGCCAAGCGCAGGGTCGAATGGCCGGGGAGCTGTTTTTT.

This chain links TRBV20-1 with TRBJ2-2; D possibly corresponds to TRBD2 (6 bases). Looked up from germline, CDR1 is DFQATT and CDR2 is SNEGSKA (reference sequence). The CDR3 is 14 amino acids. V lost 3 bases, J lost 0 bases, and 8 bases lay in between. The CDR3 DNA is TGCAGTGCTAGTCGGACTACGAACACCGGGGAGCTGTTTTTT. Protein sequence: CSASRTTNTGELFF.

The J gene is TRBJ1-2, the V gene TRBV7-2; 10 bases map to TRBD1. The CDR3 length is 13 residues. Trimming cost V 4 bases and J 5 bases; bases outside gene matches: 1. Per germline, CDR1 SGHTA and CDR2 FQGNSA. The CDR3: CASSSGQGYGYTF. Here the CDR3 DNA reads TGTGCCAGCAGCTCGGGACAGGGGTATGGCTACACCTTC. Full variable domain (missing parts from reference TRBV7-2 and TRBJ1-2): GAGVSQSPSNKVTEKGKDVELRCDPISGHTALYWYRQSLGQGLEFLIYFQGNSAPDKSGLPSDRFSAERTGGSVSTLTIQRTQQEDSAVYLCASSSGQGYGYTFGSGTRLTVV.

The chain combines TRBV5-1 with TRBJ1-6, with 8 bases aligning to TRBD1. This CDR3 spans 16 amino acids. Germline trimming cut 0 bases from V and 10 bases from J; bases unmatched to any gene: 9. The germline V gene encodes CDR1 SGHRS and CDR2 YFSETQ. CDR3 region: CASSLGVAGGSSPLHF. The CDR3, as DNA: TGCGCCAGCAGCTTGGGGGTGGCAGGGGGCTCGTCACCCCTCCACTTT.

This clone occurred a few times. The chain couples TRBV5-1 to TRBJ1-1; no firm D call. This CDR3 is 14 amino acids long. Germline assignment: CDR1 SGHRS and CDR2 YFSETQ. Trimming cost V 4 bases and J 5 bases, with 15 bases left between them. The CDR3 is CASSPRAPKTEAFF. For the CDR3, the DNA is TGCGCCAGCAGCCCGAGGGCCCCGAAGACTGAAGCTTTCTTT. The variable domain in full, completed from reference TRBV5-1 and TRBJ1-1, reads KAGVTQTPRYLIKTRGQQVTLSCSPISGHRSVSWYQQTPGQGLQFLFEYFSETQRNKGNFPGRFSGRQFSNSRSEMNVSTLELGDSALYLCASSPRAPKTEAFFGQGTRLTVV.

The genes are TRBV10-3 and TRBJ1-4; a possible D gene is TRBD1 (6 bases). V was trimmed by 10 bases and J by 8 bases, leaving 17 bases between them. CDR1 ENHRY and CDR2 SYGVKD come from the germline V gene. The CDR3 runs 13 residues. The CDR3 loop is CATSGQSREKLFF. The CDR3 DNA follows: TGTGCCACGTCGGGACAATCAAGGGAAAAACTGTTTTTT.

The V gene is TRBV7-9, the J gene TRBJ1-1, with a weak D call TRBD1 (5 bases). V was pared by 3 bases and J by 1 base, with 6 bases between. The CDR3 sequence is 13 residues long. Germline-derived CDR1 and CDR2 are SEHNR and FQNEAQ (reference sequence). The CDR3 reads CASSLTANTEAFF. The CDR3 DNA follows: TGTGCCAGCAGCTTGACAGCGAACACTGAAGCTTTCTTT. Using reference TRBV7-9 and TRBJ1-1 for the parts outside the CDR3, the full variable domain is DTGVSQNPRHKITKRGQNVTFRCDPISEHNRLYWYRQTLGQGPEFLTYFQNEAQLEKSRLLSDRFSAERPKGSFSTLEIQRTEQGDSAMYLCASSLTANTEAFFGQGTRLTVV.

CDR3 protein: CSDNEALHF. CDR3 in DNA: TGCAGTGATAACGAGGCCCTCCACTTT. The chain links TRBV20-1 to TRBJ1-6; the D is unclear. CDR3 length equals 9 residues. The germline V and J ends were trimmed by 7 bases and 14 bases, with 9 bases remaining between them. In germline, CDR1 is DFQATT, CDR2 SNEGSKA (reference sequence).

The table lists this clone with a count of one. CDR3 DNA sequence: TGCAGTGCTAGTGGGAGTCCTCCGGGACAGGGTTACAATGAAGCTTTCTTT. Amino acids: CSASGSPPGQGYNEAFF. The gene calls are TRBV20-1 and TRBJ1-1, with 9 bases matching TRBD1. V lost 3 bases, J lost 7 bases, and 18 bases stayed unmatched. The CDR3 extends over 17 amino acids. CDR1 and CDR2 from the germline V gene are DFQATT and SNEGSKA (reference sequence).